Shown below are 5 T cell receptor beta chains from a single sample sequenced in a study of blood T cell repertoires in COVID-19. The assay was immunoSEQ multiplex PCR, and TCRdb's table has in-frame clones only and misses some. There are some 240,000 clones in the sample; roughly nine tenths occur only once, and about 4.5% lies in the top ten. Material: peripheral blood. The receptor source for this set is a woman aged 35 to 49 who had recovered from COVID-19.

V is TRBV5-5 and J is TRBJ2-5, with D possibly being TRBD2 (6 bases). The V gene's germline CDR1 is SGHKS and CDR2 YYEKEE (reference sequence). Trimming shortened V by 2 bases and J by 5 bases, and 10 bases separated the two germline ends. The CDR3 has 13 amino acids. CDR3 sequence reads: CASSFGGEETQYF. In DNA, the CDR3 is TGTGCCAGCAGCTTTGGCGGGGAGGAGACCCAGTACTTC. The full variable domain, in which reference TRBV5-5 and TRBJ2-5 provide the parts outside the CDR3, is DAGVTQSPTHLIKTRGQQVTLRCSPISGHKSVSWYQQVLGQGPQFIFQYYEKEERGRGNFPDRFSARQFPNYSSELNVNALLLGDSALYLCASSFGGEETQYFGPGTRLLVL.

This chain uses TRBV6-5 with TRBJ2-7; TRBD1 agrees at 9 bases. With 9 bases clipped from V and 3 bases from J, the junction kept 12 bases outside the gene matches. Germline loops: CDR1 MNHEY, CDR2 SVGAGI. There are 15 residues in the CDR3. The CDR3 DNA is TGTGCCAGTCAGTTACACCCGGGACAGGGCTACGAGCAGTACTTC. Protein: CASQLHPGQGYEQYF.

The chain recombines TRBV30 with TRBJ2-7; 7 positions agree with TRBD2. The CDR3 loop spans 14 amino acids. V trimming: 3 bases; J trimming: 8 bases; junction bases outside the gene matches: 13. Per the germline V gene, CDR1 is GTSNPN and CDR2 is SVGIG (reference sequence). This CDR3 is CAWSPKGGAGKQYF. CDR3 sequence (DNA): TGTGCCTGGAGCCCCAAGGGTGGAGCGGGGAAGCAGTACTTC.

The CDR3: CASTGLAGGEIQTQYF. The CDR3 coding sequence is TGTGCTAGCACGGGACTAGCGGGAGGGGAGATTCAGACCCAGTACTTC. The chain couples TRBV12-5 to TRBJ2-5, with 16 nucleotides matching TRBD2. Germline values: CDR1 LGHNT, CDR2 FRNRAP. The CDR3 runs to 16 residues. Losses at the gene ends were 9 bases for V and 6 bases for J; bases not matched to a gene: 10.

This chain links TRBV15 with TRBJ2-5, with TRBD2 matching 8 bases. V was pared by 8 bases and J by 2 bases, with 4 bases of the junction left unmatched. Per the germline V gene, CDR1 is LNHNV and CDR2 is YYDKDF (reference sequence). The CDR3 spans 13 residues. The CDR3 is CATSRLAQETQYF. The CDR3 region has the DNA TGTGCCACCTCACGACTAGCGCAAGAGACCCAGTACTTC.